A single TCR beta chain is shown here with its context. Its target is unknown. The data stem from a study of T cell clones after liver transplantation. Study summary: Graft-donor-reactive sequences were compared with third-party-reactive TCRbeta sequences from pre-transplant mixed lymphocyte reactions.

The ends were cut back, 3 bases at V and 0 bases at J, with 7 bases in the middle. Germline V gives CDR1 SGHDT, CDR2 YYEEEE. This CDR3 spans 15 amino acids. Sequencing used immunoSEQ multiplex PCR; TCRdb keeps in-frame clones, though not all of them. This repertoire shows under 150,000 clones, 90% found once; its top ten account for around 0.86%. Study-wide results and caveats: Post-transplant, graft-donor-reactive CD4 TCRbeta sequences in blood dropped significantly in 5 of 8 subjects. Small, mixed patient groups and varying post-transplant times limit these conclusions.

The chain uses TRBV5-6 and TRBJ2-6; D gene unclear. This TCR was recovered from a human patient who received a liver transplant. The T cells may partly be graft donor cells. The material was CD4+ T cells from blood, obtained 12 months after liver transplant. For the CDR3, the DNA is TGTGCCAGCAGCTCTTCTAGCTCTGGGGCCAACGTCCTGACTTTC. Its translation: CASSSSSSGANVLTF.